Described below is a single T cell receptor (beta chain) sequence and its context. Antigen unknown. The data stem from a study of T cell responses to AZD1222 COVID-19 vaccine. Whole-study findings and limits: Spike-specific TCR breadth rose after two AZD1222 doses, and depth rose as well. Regions left unmutated in variants are reportedly the target of nearly half of spike-specific TCRs. Spike regions recognized by vaccine-associated CD4 TCRs spanned the protein, led by 160-218 and 743-854.

Second-dose intervals of approximately 4 or approximately 12 weeks were pooled. The V segment lost 3 bases and the J segment 15 bases; nucleotides outside the gene matches: 10. CDR1 is SEHNR and CDR2 is FQNEAQ in the germline V gene (reference sequence). This CDR3 is built from 14 residues. Sequencing was performed with immunoSEQ multiplex PCR; in TCRdb, only in-frame clones are kept and a portion is missing. This table holds about 120,000 clones, about 93% found once. This TCR was recovered from an adult who received the AZD1222 COVID-19 vaccine. The material sequenced was peripheral blood, taken 28 days after the second AZD1222 dose. V gene TRBV7-9 combines with J gene TRBJ2-1, with 11 bases aligning to TRBD2. CDR3 region: CASSLTSGIPPGFF. As DNA, the CDR3 is TGTGCCAGCAGCTTGACTAGCGGGATTCCCCCGGGGTTCTTC.